This TCR beta chain was sequenced for a study of Tregs in tolerant kidney transplant recipients. Looking at the study overall: The nonmyeloablative bone marrow transplants came from related graft donors, with transient mixed chimerism.

Measured with immunoSEQ multiplex PCR; TCRdb has only the in-frame clones, and not every one. The sample includes just under 65,000 clones, 98% seen only once; the top ten take 0.34%. Concerning this clone itself: Its specificity is unknown.

Study-wide findings and caveats: Few patients were studied, so findings need validation in larger groups.

Germline values: CDR1 SGDLS, CDR2 YYNGEE. V was clipped by 2 bases and J by 0 bases; unmatched bases: 4. The CDR3 extends over 15 amino acids. The sequencing here drew on Tregs from blood, taken before the transplant. The rearrangement joins TRBV9 to TRBJ1-2, with TRBD1 matching 7 bases. This clonotype was sampled from a human donor who received a combined kidney and bone marrow transplant. The CDR3 nucleotides are TGTGCCAGCAGCGTGGCAGGGGGTTCTAACTATGGCTACACCTTC. It encodes CASSVAGGSNYGYTF.